This is a list of T cell receptor beta chains from one sample in a study of lymphopenia after photon versus proton radiotherapy. Some clones are missing from TCRdb's copy, which holds only in-frame ones; the method was immunoSEQ multiplex PCR. The top ten clones hold around a tenth of a sample with approximately 40,000 clones, about 86% of them seen once. This specimen consisted of peripheral blood, obtained from a patient treated with proton-based radiotherapy. These receptors all come from a woman aged 70-85 years with pancreatic cancer. Some clones in this sample may be carry-over from other donors' samples. CDR3s include the opening cysteine and the closing phenylalanine or tryptophan. D genes are given only for firm matches. The size entry is marked missing in some rows and otherwise reads once, few, many or a size class.

.	TRBD2	TRBV7-9	TRBJ2-3	16	CASSLTSGTRTDTQYF	TGTGCCAGCAGCTTGACTAGCGGGACTCGCACAGATACGCAGTATTTT
.	TRBD1	TRBV7-2	TRBJ2-1	18	CASSLTGGRAISYNEQFF	TGTGCCAGCAGCCTAACAGGGGGTAGGGCGATCTCCTACAATGAGCAGTTCTTC
medium-sized	.	TRBV10-3	TRBJ1-5	14	CATKGLLGSQPQHF	TGTGCCACTAAAGGACTGCTTGGTAGTCAGCCCCAGCATTTT
few	TRBD2	TRBV4-3	TRBJ2-1	16	CASSPRPAGGFNEQFF	TGCGCCAGCAGCCCCAGGCCAGCGGGAGGGTTCAATGAGCAGTTCTTC
.	.	TRBV27	TRBJ1-1	15	CASSSPARAGNEAFF	TGTGCCAGCAGTTCCCCGGCGAGGGCGGGGAATGAAGCTTTCTTT
few	TRBD1	TRBV2	TRBJ1-4	13	CASQGQGGEKLFF	TGTGCCAGCCAGGGACAGGGAGGAGAAAAACTGTTTTTT
.	TRBD2	TRBV9	TRBJ2-1	16	CASSTEGLAGLNEQFF	TGTGCCAGCAGCACAGAGGGACTAGCGGGACTCAATGAGCAGTTCTTC
.	TRBD1	TRBV19	TRBJ1-5	15	CASSMQGGSNQPQHF	TGTGCCAGTAGTATGCAGGGGGGAAGCAATCAGCCCCAGCATTTT
once	.	TRBV28	TRBJ1-1	11	CASSYYTEAFF	TGTGCCAGCAGTTATTACACTGAAGCTTTCTTT
.	.	TRBV9	TRBJ2-2	16	CASSVGGKGGTGELFF	TGTGCCAGCAGCGTTGGTGGGAAAGGAGGGACCGGGGAGCTGTTTTTT
.	.	TRBV21-1	TRBJ2-7	15	CASSKGCDRGYEQYF	TGTGCCAGCAGCAAAGGCTGCGATCGGGGCTACGAGCAGTACTTC
.	TRBD1	TRBV25-1	TRBJ1-2	16	CASSDWTGDNPRGYTF	TGTGCCAGCAGTGACTGGACAGGGGATAACCCTAGGGGCTACACCTTC
.	.	TRBV5-5	TRBJ2-7	15	CASSLDVAFYYEQYF	TGTGCCAGCAGCTTGGATGTAGCTTTCTACTACGAGCAGTACTTC
.	.	TRBV7-6	TRBJ1-2	13	CASSLAQEGGYTF	TGTGCCAGCAGCTTAGCGCAAGAGGGCGGCTACACCTTC
.	TRBD1	TRBV5-1	TRBJ2-6	15	CAGRTGPSGANVLTF	TGCGCCGGCAGGACAGGGCCCTCTGGGGCCAACGTCCTGACTTTC
.	TRBD1	TRBV9	TRBJ1-5	15	CASSVGQGFTQPQHF	TGTGCCAGCAGCGTAGGACAGGGGTTTACTCAGCCCCAGCATTTT
.	.	TRBV27	TRBJ1-3	13	CASSLRQGNTIYF	TGTGCCAGCAGTTTAAGGCAGGGAAACACCATATATTTT
.	TRBD1	TRBV27	TRBJ2-7	14	CASSLKGQGDEQYF	TGTGCCAGCAGTTTAAAGGGACAGGGGGACGAGCAGTACTTC
.	TRBD1	TRBV6-4	TRBJ2-2	14	CASSANRGTGELFF	TGTGCCAGCAGTGCAAACAGGGGTACCGGGGAGCTGTTTTTT
.	TRBD1	TRBV19	TRBJ2-2	16	CASSIGDRVRTGELFF	TGTGCCAGTAGTATCGGAGACAGGGTTCGGACCGGGGAGCTGTTTTTT
.	.	TRBV19	TRBJ2-3	13	CASSIVAADTQYF	TGTGCCAGTAGTATAGTAGCGGCAGATACGCAGTATTTT
.	TRBD1	TRBV19	TRBJ2-2	16	CASSLLPGTGAGELFF	TGTGCCAGTAGTCTCCTTCCTGGGACAGGGGCCGGGGAGCTGTTTTTT
.	.	TRBV5-8	TRBJ1-1	10	CARPRTEAFF	TGTGCCAGACCCCGCACTGAAGCTTTCTTT
.	.	TRBV7-9	TRBJ2-7	15	CASSLVGEPNYEQYF	TGTGCCAGCAGCTTAGTAGGGGAGCCTAACTACGAGCAGTACTTC
few	.	TRBV7-2	TRBJ1-6	15	CASSLGYGPHSPLHF	TGTGCCAGCAGCTTAGGGTATGGTCCCCATTCACCCCTCCACTTT
.	.	TRBV14	TRBJ2-2	13	CASSRQSTGELFF	TGTGCCAGCAGCCGTCAGAGCACCGGGGAGCTGTTTTTT
.	.	TRBV7-2	TRBJ2-7	14	CASSAASVSGEQYF	TGTGCCAGCAGCGCCGCTAGCGTTTCGGGCGAGCAGTACTTC
.	.	TRBV14	TRBJ1-1	19	CASSQEIGLNRRRRTEAFF	TGTGCCAGCAGCCAAGAGATAGGGCTCAACAGACGTCGGAGGACTGAAGCTTTCTTT
.	TRBD2	TRBV5-1	TRBJ2-7	14	CASSIPSGDYEQYF	TGCGCCAGCAGCATTCCTAGCGGGGACTACGAGCAGTACTTC
.	.	TRBV5-1	TRBJ2-5	16	CASSKAGTPYEETQYF	TGCGCCAGCAGCAAAGCCGGGACCCCTTACGAAGAGACCCAGTACTTC
.	.	TRBV28	TRBJ2-5	14	CASSPRGRQETQYF	TGTGCCAGCAGTCCCCGGGGGCGCCAAGAGACCCAGTACTTC
.	.	TRBV11-2	TRBJ1-5	13	CASSATANQPQHF	TGTGCCAGCAGCGCGACAGCAAATCAGCCCCAGCATTTT
.	TRBD2	TRBV25-1	TRBJ2-7	17	CASSGGPGTRINNEQYF	TGTGCCAGCAGTGGGGGACCCGGGACTAGAATAAACAACGAGCAGTACTTC
.	TRBD2	TRBV9	TRBJ2-2	15	CASSASGSNTGELFF	TGTGCCAGCAGCGCTAGCGGGAGTAACACCGGGGAGCTGTTTTTT
.	.	TRBV4-1	TRBJ2-3	14	CASSQDTGSHTQYF	TGCGCCAGCAGCCAAGACACCGGGAGTCATACGCAGTATTTT
.	TRBD1	TRBV5-1	TRBJ1-1	15	CASSSAGGDGTEAFF	TGCGCCAGCAGCTCCGCAGGGGGTGATGGGACTGAAGCTTTCTTT
.	TRBD1	TRBV28	TRBJ2-1	15	CASSLDRGTYNEQFF	TGTGCCAGCAGTTTAGACAGGGGGACCTACAATGAGCAGTTCTTC
.	TRBD2	TRBV28	TRBJ2-7	15	CASRAGLAGGHEQYF	TGTGCCAGCAGAGCGGGACTAGCGGGAGGCCACGAGCAGTACTTC
.	TRBD1	TRBV11-2	TRBJ1-5	15	CASSPGQGSHQPQHF	TGTGCCAGCAGCCCCGGACAGGGTTCACATCAGCCCCAGCATTTT
once	.	TRBV28	TRBJ1-4	13	CASISGYNEKLFF	TGTGCCAGCATTTCCGGCTATAATGAAAAACTGTTTTTT
once	.	TRBV4-1	TRBJ2-3	16	CASSQGSSVGTDTQYF	TGCGCCAGCAGCCAAGGGTCTAGCGTGGGCACAGATACGCAGTATTTT
.	TRBD1	TRBV19	TRBJ1-4	14	CASSAGQGHEKLFF	TGTGCCAGTAGCGCGGGACAGGGGCATGAAAAACTGTTTTTT
few	TRBD2	TRBV11-2	TRBJ2-2	15	CASSPRTSGGGELFF	TGTGCCAGCAGCCCACGGACTAGCGGGGGCGGGGAGCTGTTTTTT